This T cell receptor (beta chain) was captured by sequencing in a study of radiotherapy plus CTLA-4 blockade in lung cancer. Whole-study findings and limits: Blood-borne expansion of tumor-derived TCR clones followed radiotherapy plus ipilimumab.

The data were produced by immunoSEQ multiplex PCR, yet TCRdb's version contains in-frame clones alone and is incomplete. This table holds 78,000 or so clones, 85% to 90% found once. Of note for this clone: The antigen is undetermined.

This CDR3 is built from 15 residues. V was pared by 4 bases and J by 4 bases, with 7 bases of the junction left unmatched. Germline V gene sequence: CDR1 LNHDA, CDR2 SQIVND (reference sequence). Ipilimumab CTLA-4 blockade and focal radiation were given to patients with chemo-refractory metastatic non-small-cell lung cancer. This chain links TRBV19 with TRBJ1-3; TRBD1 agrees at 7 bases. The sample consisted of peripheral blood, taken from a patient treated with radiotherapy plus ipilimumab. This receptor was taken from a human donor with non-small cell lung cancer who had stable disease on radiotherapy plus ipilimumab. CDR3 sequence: CASSTMGQRGNTIYF. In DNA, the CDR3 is TGTGCCAGTAGTACAATGGGACAGAGAGGAAACACCATATATTTT.